Listed below are T cell receptor beta chains from one sample, sequenced in a study of blood T cell repertoires in COVID-19. TCRdb's copy holds only in-frame clones and misses some; the assay was immunoSEQ multiplex PCR. Of about 170,000 clones in the sample, 79% are singletons; the top ten hold roughly 19%. Material: PBMCs or T cells enriched from blood (not recorded which). The receptors come from a woman between 70 and 85 years old in a cohort exposed to, infected with or recovered from COVID-19 (not recorded which). Each CDR3 is given with its conserved first and last residue. Each record gives: V gene, clone size, J gene, D gene, CDR3 DNA, CDR3 protein. The D gene is left open where the match is weak. Rows give clone size only sometimes, using once, few, many, or a class for an expanded clone.

>TRBV5-1|-|TRBJ1-6|-
TGCGCCAGCAGATTTACCCTTCGCCGGGGGGCGTCCTATAATTCACCCCTCCACTTT
CASRFTLRRGASYNSPLHF
>TRBV10-2|-|TRBJ1-1|-
TGCGCCAGCAGGGAAATCGGGGGGACTGAAGCTTTCTTT
CASREIGGTEAFF
>TRBV5-5|-|TRBJ2-5|-
TGTGCCAGCAGCATACACAGGGGACGGGCGGGGCAAGAGACCCAGTACTTC
CASSIHRGRAGQETQYF
>TRBV7-9|-|TRBJ2-1|TRBD2
TGTGCCAGCAGCTTAAATAGCGGGAGGGCCAATGAGCAGTTCTTC
CASSLNSGRANEQFF
>TRBV10-1|-|TRBJ2-1|-
TGCGCCAGCAGTGCCGGACAGAACAATGAGCAGTTCTTC
CASSAGQNNEQFF
>TRBV6-2/TRBV6-3|-|TRBJ1-6|TRBD1
TGTGCCAGCAGTTCGACAGGGCCCGTGGGGACACCCCTCCACTTT
CASSSTGPVGTPLHF
>TRBV15|-|TRBJ2-3|-
TGTGCCACCAGCAGAGATTCTTCGGCCCTAGACTCCCGCACAGATACGCAGTATTTT
CATSRDSSALDSRTDTQYF
>TRBV5-1|-|TRBJ2-5|TRBD2
TGCGCCAGCAGCCGCGGGACTAGCGGACTCCAAGAGACCCAGTACTTC
CASSRGTSGLQETQYF
>TRBV27|-|TRBJ2-1|-
TGTGCCAGCATGTTGGGCACCTCCTACAATGAGCAGTTCTTC
CASMLGTSYNEQFF
>TRBV27|-|TRBJ2-2|TRBD2
TGTGCCAGCAGTTTATTCGCTAGCGGGGGCACCGGGGAGCTGTTTTTT
CASSLFASGGTGELFF
>TRBV5-1|-|TRBJ1-1|TRBD1
TGCGCCAGCAGCTTGCAGGGACAGGGAACTATGTGGGGAAACACTGAAGCTTTCTTT
CASSLQGQGTMWGNTEAFF
>TRBV19|once|TRBJ2-1|-
TGTGCCAGTAGTATCGCAGGGCCTACCTACAATGAGCAGTTCTTC
CASSIAGPTYNEQFF
>TRBV5-1|-|TRBJ2-3|-
TGCGCCAGCAGCAGCCCAGGGTTTTCAGATACGCAGTATTTT
CASSSPGFSDTQYF
>TRBV9|once|TRBJ2-1|TRBD2
TGTGCCAGCAGCTTGACTAGCGGAGCCTACAATGAGCAGTTCTTC
CASSLTSGAYNEQFF
>TRBV2|-|TRBJ1-2|TRBD1
TGTGCCAGCAGTGATCGAGGACAGGGCCCTATCGGCTACACCTTC
CASSDRGQGPIGYTF
>TRBV7-2|-|TRBJ2-7|TRBD1
TGTGCCAGCAGCTCCCGGGACAGGGTCTTGGAGCAGTACTTC
CASSSRDRVLEQYF
>TRBV7-2|-|TRBJ2-7|-
TGTGCCAGCAGCTTAAGGGGCGAGTCCTACGAGCAGTACTTC
CASSLRGESYEQYF
>TRBV14|-|TRBJ2-3|TRBD2
TGTGCCAGTTCGATAGCGGGAACCACAGATACGCAGTATTTT
CASSIAGTTDTQYF
>TRBV7-9|-|TRBJ2-1|TRBD2
TGTGCCAGCAGCACTACTAGCGGGAAAGGGGGCAATGAGCAGTTCTTC
CASSTTSGKGGNEQFF
>TRBV7-9|few|TRBJ1-6|-
TGTGCCAGCAGCGCCACAGGTGGTTCACCCCTCCACTTT
CASSATGGSPLHF
>TRBV6-5|-|TRBJ2-5|TRBD1
TGTGCCAGCAGTTACCCCGGGACAGGGACGGGGACCCAGTACTTC
CASSYPGTGTGTQYF
>TRBV20-1|once|TRBJ1-1|-
TGCAGTGCTAAACAGGGTAGTGAAGCTTTCTTT
CSAKQGSEAFF
>TRBV3-1/TRBV3-2|-|TRBJ1-2|-
TGTGCCAGCAGCCCCCGCGGAGGAGTCGGGTATGGCTACACCTTC
CASSPRGGVGYGYTF
>TRBV12-3/TRBV12-4|-|TRBJ1-3|-
TGTGCCAGCAGTTTTCTCCCTGGAAACACCATATATTTT
CASSFLPGNTIYF
>TRBV7-9|-|TRBJ2-3|-
TGTGCCAGCAGCTTTCGTGTAGATACGCAGTATTTT
CASSFRVDTQYF
>TRBV12-2|-|TRBJ2-5|-
TGTGCAAGTCGCTGTTTAGCCGGGGAGACCCAGTACTTC
CASRCLAGETQYF
>TRBV10-3|-|TRBJ1-5|-
TGTGCCATCAGTGAAACGGGGGGTGGGAATCAGCCCCAGCATTTT
CAISETGGGNQPQHF
>TRBV19|-|TRBJ2-7|-
TGTGCCAGTAGTATGTCGGCAGGTTCCTACGAGCAGTACTTC
CASSMSAGSYEQYF
>TRBV27|-|TRBJ1-2|TRBD1
TGTGCCAGCAGTCCTTGGACAGGGGGCGACTATGGCTACACCTTC
CASSPWTGGDYGYTF
>TRBV7-2|-|TRBJ2-7|-
TGTGCCAGCAGCTTATGGGGCCACGAGCAGTACTTC
CASSLWGHEQYF
>TRBV2|once|TRBJ2-5|TRBD2
TGTGCCAGCAGTGGTGGGACTAGCGGGCCCCAAGAGACCCAGTACTTC
CASSGGTSGPQETQYF
>TRBV27|-|TRBJ2-3|-
TGTGCCAGCAGTTTTGGTTGGACTAGCACAGATACGCAGTATTTT
CASSFGWTSTDTQYF
>TRBV4-2|-|TRBJ1-5|TRBD1
TGTGCCAGCAGCCAAGATGGAGGGACAGGCAATCAGCCCCAGCATTTT
CASSQDGGTGNQPQHF
>TRBV19|-|TRBJ2-1|-
TGTGCCAGCATCATCCAGCGGGCCAACAATGAGCAGTTCTTC
CASIIQRANNEQFF
>TRBV27|-|TRBJ1-4|-
TGTGCCAGCAGTTTACGTGCAACTAATGAAAAACTGTTTTTT
CASSLRATNEKLFF
>TRBV7-9|-|TRBJ2-7|-
TGTGCCAGCAGCCCCAGCTACGAGCAGTACTTC
CASSPSYEQYF